This TCR beta chain was captured in a study of blood T cell repertoires in COVID-19. Across the study: T cells, B-cell-depleted T cells, or PBMCs supplied cDNA or gDNA.

Germline V gene data show CDR1 as SEHNR and CDR2 as FQNEAQ (reference sequence). The CDR3 has 16 amino acids. Trimming cost V 1 base and J 6 bases, with 18 bases left between them. The protocol was immunoSEQ multiplex PCR, while the TCRdb copy is restricted to in-frame clones and leaves out a portion. The sample holds 200,000 to 250,000 clones; approximately 78% are singletons and the top ten take under 8.5%. This sequence joins TRBV7-9 and TRBJ1-1, with D maybe TRBD1 (5 bases). The clonotype comes from a woman older than 75 with COVID-19, enrolled during active disease. The sequenced sample consisted of peripheral blood. The CDR3 loop is CASSLGQGSGSAEAFF. CDR3 sequence (DNA): TGTGCCAGCAGCTTAGGCCAGGGAAGCGGGTCCGCTGAAGCTTTCTTT.